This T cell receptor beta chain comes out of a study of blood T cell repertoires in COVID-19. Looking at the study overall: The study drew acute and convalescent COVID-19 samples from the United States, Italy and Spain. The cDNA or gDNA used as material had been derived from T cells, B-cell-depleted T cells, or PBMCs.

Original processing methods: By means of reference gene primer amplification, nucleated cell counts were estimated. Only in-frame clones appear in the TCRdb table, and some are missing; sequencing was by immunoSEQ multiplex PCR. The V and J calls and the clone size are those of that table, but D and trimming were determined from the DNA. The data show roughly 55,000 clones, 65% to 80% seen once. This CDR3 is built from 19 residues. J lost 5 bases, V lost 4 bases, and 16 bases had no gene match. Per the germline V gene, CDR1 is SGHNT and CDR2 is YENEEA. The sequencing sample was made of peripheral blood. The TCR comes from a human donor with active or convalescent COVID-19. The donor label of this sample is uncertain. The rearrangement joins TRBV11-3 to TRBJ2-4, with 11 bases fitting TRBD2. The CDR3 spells CASSSPRAETSGIENIQYF. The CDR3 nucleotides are TGTGCCAGCAGCTCCCCCAGGGCCGAGACTAGCGGGATCGAAAACATTCAGTACTTC.